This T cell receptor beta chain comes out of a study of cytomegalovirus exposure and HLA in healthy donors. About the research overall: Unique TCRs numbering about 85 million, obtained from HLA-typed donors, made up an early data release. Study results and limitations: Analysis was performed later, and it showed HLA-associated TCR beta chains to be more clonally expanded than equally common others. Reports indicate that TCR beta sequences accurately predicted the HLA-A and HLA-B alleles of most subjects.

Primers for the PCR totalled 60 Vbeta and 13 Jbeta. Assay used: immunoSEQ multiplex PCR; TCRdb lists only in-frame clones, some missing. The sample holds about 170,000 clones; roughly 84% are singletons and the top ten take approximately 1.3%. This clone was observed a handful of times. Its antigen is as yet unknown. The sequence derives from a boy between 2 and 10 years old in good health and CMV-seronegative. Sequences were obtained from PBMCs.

The CDR3 DNA reads TGTGCTAGTGGTTTTAAGAGGCCCTCCTACAATGAGCAGTTCTTC. Its protein is CASGFKRPSYNEQFF. This chain connects TRBV12-5 to TRBJ2-1, with unresolved D. CDR3 length: 15 amino acids. From germline, CDR1 is LGHNT and CDR2 FRNRAP. Trimming shortened V by 3 bases and J by 0 bases, and 9 bases separated the two germline ends.